Reported below is one T cell receptor beta chain. Produced via immunoSEQ multiplex PCR; TCRdb's table is partial and in-frame only. The data contain approximately 94,000 clones, around 84% of them singletons. Trimming took 2 bases from V and 8 from J, leaving 13 bases between them. CDR1 is LGHNA and CDR2 is YNFKEQ in the germline V gene. CDR3 length: 15 amino acids. The entry originates in a study of control samples from healthy donors and cancer patients. This receptor was identified in a man between 65 and 80 years old with lung cancer. This chain joins TRBV4-2 and TRBJ1-6; a possible D gene is TRBD1 (5 bases). The source material was PBMCs. The CDR3 bases are TGTGCCAGCAGCCAACCTCTACCGGGGGATTCACCCCTCCACTTT. This encodes CASSQPLPGDSPLHF.